This section outlines one TCR beta chain sequence together with its context. Amplification of TCR beta CDR3 regions was performed using RNA transcripts as template. A set of HTBI primers served as the primers for a first-round RT-PCR of the TCR CDR3. TCRdb itself ran the multiplex PCR reads through MiXCR, one entry per CDR3 protein. The repertoire consists of around 350,000 distinct CDR3 sequences, with 15% to 20% occurring once and the leading ten covering approximately 4%. The data belong to a study of T cells in Graves' hyperthyroidism and ophthalmopathy. The germline V gene encodes CDR1 PRHDT and CDR2 FYEKMQ (reference sequence). There are 14 residues in the CDR3. The V gene lost 5 bases and the J gene lost 8 bases, with 18 bases spanning the gap.

V usage is TRBV13 and J usage is TRBJ1-1; D not certain. The clonotype comes from a young woman with Graves' hyperthyroidism. Sequencing was performed on blood. The CDR3 loop is CASSLSRSMSEAFF. The CDR3 DNA is TGTGCCAGCAGCCTGAGCAGGTCCATGTCAGAAGCTTTCTTT.